Listed below are T cell receptor beta chains from one sample, sequenced in a study of blood T cell repertoires in COVID-19. Profiled with immunoSEQ multiplex PCR; TCRdb holds only in-frame clones, not every one. The sample consists of 150,000 to 200,000 clones, approximately 82% of them appearing once. The specimen was peripheral blood. These receptors all stem from a woman between 70 and 85 years old who had recovered from COVID-19. Each CDR3 is given with its conserved first and last residue. The order of the fields is clone size, J gene, D gene, V gene, CDR3 protein, CDR3 DNA. A D gene is named only where the DNA matches it firmly. Clone size appears in some rows only: once, few, many, or a class for an expanded clone.

clone_size: NA
j_call: TRBJ2-7
d_call: NA
v_call: TRBV2
cdr3_aa: CASSGPFLVEQYF
cdr3_nt: TGTGCCAGCAGTGGGCCCTTTCTGGTCGAGCAGTACTTC

clone_size: NA
j_call: TRBJ1-2
d_call: NA
v_call: TRBV20-1
cdr3_aa: CSADRGVGYTF
cdr3_nt: TGCAGTGCGGACCGGGGTGTTGGCTACACCTTC

clone_size: NA
j_call: TRBJ1-3
d_call: TRBD1
v_call: TRBV7-6
cdr3_aa: CASRGQGSGNTIYF
cdr3_nt: TGTGCCAGCAGGGGACAGGGCTCTGGAAACACCATATATTTT

clone_size: few
j_call: TRBJ2-7
d_call: TRBD1
v_call: TRBV6-5
cdr3_aa: CASSETDRGPYEQYF
cdr3_nt: TGTGCCAGCAGCGAGACGGACAGGGGACCATACGAGCAGTACTTC

clone_size: NA
j_call: TRBJ1-4
d_call: NA
v_call: TRBV7-2
cdr3_aa: CASSFGRNEKLFF
cdr3_nt: TGTGCCAGCAGCTTCGGCAGGAATGAAAAACTGTTTTTT

clone_size: NA
j_call: TRBJ2-1
d_call: NA
v_call: TRBV18
cdr3_aa: CASDYYGFRGAGEQFF
cdr3_nt: TGTGCCAGCGACTACTACGGGTTCCGGGGGGCCGGTGAGCAGTTCTTC

clone_size: NA
j_call: TRBJ2-3
d_call: TRBD2
v_call: TRBV4-2
cdr3_aa: CASSRGREAISTDTQYF
cdr3_nt: TGTGCCAGCAGCCGGGGGCGGGAGGCCATTAGCACAGATACGCAGTATTTT

clone_size: NA
j_call: TRBJ1-2
d_call: TRBD1
v_call: TRBV5-4
cdr3_aa: CASSPPGQRFYGYTF
cdr3_nt: TGTGCCAGCAGCCCCCCGGGACAGCGTTTCTATGGCTACACCTTC

clone_size: NA
j_call: TRBJ2-7
d_call: TRBD2
v_call: TRBV5-1
cdr3_aa: CASRVGVGGSSYEQYF
cdr3_nt: TGCGCCAGCAGGGTCGGAGTGGGAGGGAGCTCCTACGAGCAGTACTTC

clone_size: NA
j_call: TRBJ1-1
d_call: TRBD1
v_call: TRBV24-1
cdr3_aa: CATSAADRGAGAFF
cdr3_nt: TGTGCCACCAGTGCTGCGGACAGGGGAGCAGGAGCTTTCTTT

clone_size: NA
j_call: TRBJ1-3
d_call: NA
v_call: TRBV3-1/TRBV3-2
cdr3_aa: CASSQRVAGNTIYF
cdr3_nt: TGTGCCAGCAGCCAACGCGTAGCTGGAAACACCATATATTTT

clone_size: NA
j_call: TRBJ2-5
d_call: TRBD2
v_call: TRBV6-2/TRBV6-3
cdr3_aa: CASSRWGSGRKETQYF
cdr3_nt: TGTGCCAGCAGTCGCTGGGGTAGCGGGAGGAAAGAGACCCAGTACTTC

clone_size: few
j_call: TRBJ2-3
d_call: NA
v_call: TRBV7-8
cdr3_aa: CASSSQTAGTDTQYF
cdr3_nt: TGTGCCAGCAGCTCCCAGACGGCGGGCACAGATACGCAGTATTTT

clone_size: NA
j_call: TRBJ1-2
d_call: NA
v_call: TRBV19
cdr3_aa: CASSIARAGGYGYTF
cdr3_nt: TGTGCCAGTAGTATAGCCAGGGCCGGAGGGTATGGCTACACCTTC

clone_size: few
j_call: TRBJ1-1
d_call: NA
v_call: TRBV6-5
cdr3_aa: CAAGDTQNTEAFF
cdr3_nt: TGTGCCGCGGGGGACACCCAGAACACTGAAGCTTTCTTT

clone_size: NA
j_call: TRBJ1-5
d_call: NA
v_call: TRBV19
cdr3_aa: CASSTIGGGQPQHF
cdr3_nt: TGTGCCAGTAGTACTATTGGAGGAGGCCAGCCCCAGCATTTT

clone_size: NA
j_call: TRBJ1-6
d_call: NA
v_call: TRBV2
cdr3_aa: CASKEQNFNSPLHF
cdr3_nt: TGTGCCAGCAAGGAACAGAACTTCAATTCACCCCTCCACTTT

clone_size: NA
j_call: TRBJ2-1
d_call: TRBD2
v_call: TRBV4-2
cdr3_aa: CASSLGTSGSQGQLDEQFF
cdr3_nt: TGTGCCAGCAGCCTTGGGACTAGCGGGAGCCAGGGACAACTCGATGAGCAGTTCTTC

clone_size: NA
j_call: TRBJ1-1
d_call: TRBD1
v_call: TRBV7-9
cdr3_aa: CASSLWDRGTEAFF
cdr3_nt: TGTGCCAGCAGCTTGTGGGACAGGGGCACTGAAGCTTTCTTT

clone_size: NA
j_call: TRBJ2-1
d_call: TRBD2
v_call: TRBV4-2
cdr3_aa: CASSQVYRDYYNEQFF
cdr3_nt: TGTGCCAGCAGCCAAGTTTATCGGGACTACTACAATGAGCAGTTCTTC

clone_size: NA
j_call: TRBJ2-5
d_call: TRBD2
v_call: TRBV5-5
cdr3_aa: CASSSISGAGLETQYF
cdr3_nt: TGTGCCAGCAGCTCTATTAGCGGGGCGGGGCTGGAGACCCAGTACTTC

clone_size: NA
j_call: TRBJ1-1
d_call: NA
v_call: TRBV3-1/TRBV3-2
cdr3_aa: CASSLPGLNTEAFF
cdr3_nt: TGTGCCAGCAGCCTCCCAGGCCTGAACACTGAAGCTTTCTTT

clone_size: NA
j_call: TRBJ1-2
d_call: NA
v_call: TRBV30
cdr3_aa: CAWSGQGWGYTF
cdr3_nt: TGTGCCTGGAGTGGTCAGGGGTGGGGCTACACCTTC

clone_size: NA
j_call: TRBJ2-7
d_call: TRBD2
v_call: TRBV27
cdr3_aa: CASSPGRASYEQYF
cdr3_nt: TGTGCCAGCAGTCCCGGGAGGGCCTCCTACGAGCAGTACTTC

clone_size: NA
j_call: TRBJ2-7
d_call: NA
v_call: TRBV7-9
cdr3_aa: CASTLRGQDLEQYF
cdr3_nt: TGTGCCAGCACCCTTAGGGGACAAGACTTGGAGCAGTACTTC

clone_size: few
j_call: TRBJ2-3
d_call: NA
v_call: TRBV4-1
cdr3_aa: CASSQGGSGPTQYF
cdr3_nt: TGCGCCAGCAGCCAAGGGGGTAGCGGACCTACGCAGTATTTT

clone_size: NA
j_call: TRBJ2-1
d_call: NA
v_call: TRBV7-7
cdr3_aa: CASSLGRGSYNEQFF
cdr3_nt: TGTGCTAGCAGCTTAGGGCGGGGCTCCTACAATGAGCAGTTCTTC